The next 28 T cell receptor beta chains were all read from a single sample in a study of blood T cells in healthy people across ages. The authors ran a second PCR of about 6 to 11 cycles using a sample-barcoded 5' primer and a J-beta primer mix. TCRdb used MiXCR to reprocess the 5' RACE reads, holding one entry per CDR3 protein. The sample yields 730,000 or so distinct CDR3 sequences, less than 45% seen once. The specimen sequenced was blood. Receptor source: an older man in good health.

The chain is built from TRBV25-1 and TRBJ2-3; D may be TRBD1 (6 bases). V lost 8 bases to trimming and J lost 1 base, with 10 bases between them. Germline lookup yields CDR1 MGHDK and CDR2 SYGVNS. The CDR3 covers 13 residues. Here the CDR3 reads CASGRQGTDTQYF. CDR3 in DNA: TGTGCCAGCGGCCGACAGGGCACAGATACGCAGTATTTT.

The CDR3 sequence: CSSPGTGDGYTF. In DNA, the CDR3 is TGCAGTTCTCCCGGGACAGGGGATGGCTACACCTTC. This chain links TRBV20-1 with TRBJ1-2, with TRBD1 matching over 10 bases. Germline CDR1 DFQATT, CDR2 SNEGSKA (reference sequence). CDR3 length: 12 amino acids. With V trimmed by 8 bases and J by 6 bases, 6 bases remained unmatched.

The chain links TRBV3-1 to TRBJ2-1, with a weak D call TRBD2 (6 bases). V was clipped by 11 bases and J by 4 bases, with 18 bases between them. The CDR3 runs 14 residues. Looked up from germline, CDR1 is LGHDT and CDR2 is YNNKEL (reference sequence). The DNA of the CDR3 is TGTGCCGGACTACCCGGGGTTTTATACAATGAGCAGTTCTTC. It translates to CAGLPGVLYNEQFF.

The J gene is TRBJ2-7, the V gene TRBV24-1, with 7 bases identical to TRBD1. CDR1 is KGHDR and CDR2 is SFDVKD in the germline V gene. This CDR3 contains 15 residues. Unmatched junction bases numbered 15, after V lost 7 bases and J lost 7 bases. The CDR3 protein is CATSQGGTAGDEQYF. In DNA, the CDR3 is TGTGCCACCAGCCAGGGTGGGACAGCTGGTGATGAGCAGTACTTC.

This clonotype has just a few counts. The rearrangement joins TRBV20-1 to TRBJ2-7; no firm D call. Looked up from germline, CDR1 is DFQATT and CDR2 is SNEGSKA (reference sequence). Trimming stripped 0 bases from V and 5 bases from J, with 5 bases between. The CDR3 has 11 amino acids. This CDR3 is CSARDQDEQYF. The DNA for the CDR3 is TGCAGTGCTAGAGATCAAGACGAGCAGTACTTC.

The chain employs TRBV7-3 and TRBJ2-3; D is perhaps TRBD1 or TRBD2 (5 bases each). The CDR3 totals 19 residues. Germline V gene lookup returns CDR1 SGHTA and CDR2 FQGTGA. V was pared by 0 bases and J by 1 base, with 20 bases between. The chain's CDR3 is CASSLTGVVGVKGTDTQYF. The CDR3 DNA reads as TGTGCCAGCAGCTTAACAGGAGTAGTGGGGGTTAAGGGCACAGATACGCAGTATTTT.

The rearrangement joins TRBV11-2 to TRBJ2-1; either TRBD1 or TRBD2 may supply D (5 bases each). Trimming cost V 5 bases and J 9 bases, with 14 bases left between them. CDR1 and CDR2 (germline): SGHAT, FQNNGV. The CDR3 extends over 13 amino acids. The CDR3, as DNA: TGTGCCAGCAGCACCTCCGGGACCGGTGAGCAGTTCTTC. It yields the protein CASSTSGTGEQFF.

V and J are TRBV20-1 and TRBJ2-1; a weak D match, TRBD1 (6 bases). This CDR3 is 15 amino acids long. Germline V gene sequence: CDR1 DFQATT, CDR2 SNEGSKA (reference sequence). The V and J ends lost 3 bases and 2 bases respectively, with 14 bases between them. The CDR3 sequence: CSASAYRTAYNEQFF. The CDR3 nucleotides are TGCAGTGCTAGCGCCTATAGGACAGCCTACAATGAGCAGTTCTTC.

The J gene is TRBJ2-5, the V gene TRBV5-4; unclear D gene. The DNA end is a closer match to TRBJ2-7, so the J assignment may be wrong. In germline, CDR1 is SGHNT, CDR2 YYREEE (reference sequence). There are 14 residues in the CDR3. CDR3: CASSLEVHNHEQYF. As DNA, the CDR3 is TGTGCCAGCAGCTTGGAAGTGCATAATCACGAGCAGTACTTC.

The rearrangement links TRBV7-2 to TRBJ2-7; 9 bases are shared with TRBD2. V lost 5 bases to trimming and J lost 12 bases; unmatched junction nucleotides: 23. In germline, CDR1 is SGHTA, CDR2 FQGNSA. This CDR3 is built from 17 residues. CDR3 in amino acids: CASSQGGEAGGKNIRYF. CDR3 nucleotides: TGTGCCAGCAGCCAGGGGGGGGAAGCGGGAGGCAAAAACATTCGGTACTTC.

The J gene is TRBJ2-7, the V gene TRBV18, with a tentative D call TRBD2 (5 bases). Trimming took off 7 bases at V and 0 bases at J, with 13 bases between the two ends. The CDR3 sequence is 14 residues long. Germline assignment: CDR1 KGHSH and CDR2 LQKENI. CDR3 loop: CASCARGGSYEQYF. CDR3 bases: TGTGCCAGCTGCGCCCGAGGAGGCTCCTACGAGCAGTACTTC.

The chain is built from TRBV18 and TRBJ2-3, with TRBD1 identical over 7 bases. J gave up 0 bases and V 3 bases, and 6 bases lay outside the gene matches. Germline assignment: CDR1 KGHSH and CDR2 LQKENI. The CDR3 covers 16 residues. In DNA form, the CDR3 reads TGTGCCAGCTCACCGGTGGACAGGTTTAGCACAGATACGCAGTATTTT. This encodes CASSPVDRFSTDTQYF. The full variable domain, completed using reference TRBV18 and TRBJ2-3, is NAGVMQNPRHLVRRRGQEARLRCSPMKGHSHVYWYRQLPEEGLKFMVYLQKENIIDESGMPKERFSAEFPKEGPSILRIQQVVRGDSAAYFCASSPVDRFSTDTQYFGPGTRLTVL.

The chain uses TRBV14 and TRBJ2-3; D is unresolved. The CDR3 covers 13 residues. The germline V gene has CDR1 SGHDN and CDR2 FVKESK. Trimming removed 4 bases from V and 2 bases from J, with 7 bases in between. The CDR3 here is CASSRFLTDTQYF. The CDR3, as DNA: TGTGCCAGCAGCCGTTTCCTCACAGATACGCAGTATTTT.

This clonotype was seen more than once but under ten times. The chain employs TRBV4-3 and TRBJ1-6; no firm D call. CDR1 and CDR2 from the germline V gene are LGHNA and YSLEER. This CDR3 spans 16 amino acids. Between the trimmed V and J ends, which lost 3 bases and 5 bases, there was a span of 14 bases. CDR3 bases: TGCGCCAGCAGCCAGAGTCCGGAGACAAATAATTCACCCCTCCACTTT. Encoded protein: CASSQSPETNNSPLHF.

The DNA of the CDR3 is TGTGCCAGCAGCCGACGACTAGCGGGGCGAGAGACCCAGTACTTC. The encoded protein is CASSRRLAGRETQYF. V and J are TRBV14 and TRBJ2-4; the match to TRBD2 covers 11 bases. The end of the DNA is better explained by TRBJ2-5, so the J call may be wrong. The germline V gene has CDR1 SGHDN and CDR2 FVKESK. The CDR3 sequence is 15 residues long.

The sample holds one count of this clonotype. The V call is TRBV20-1, the J call TRBJ1-1; TRBD1 matches 7 bases. The germline V gene has CDR1 DFQATT and CDR2 SNEGSKA (reference sequence). The CDR3 spans 12 residues. V shed 4 bases, J shed 6 bases, and the junction held 5 bases outside the gene matches. CDR3 protein: CSATRQGAEAFF. The CDR3, as DNA: TGCAGTGCTACCCGACAGGGCGCTGAAGCTTTCTTT.

The chain combines TRBV3-1 with TRBJ2-7, with TRBD2 matching 7 bases. Germline V gene lookup returns CDR1 LGHDT and CDR2 YNNKEL (reference sequence). The V gene end was trimmed by 1 base and the J gene end by 7 bases; junction bases not matched to a gene: 10. The CDR3 consists of 15 residues. The CDR3 DNA reads as TGTGCCAGCAGCCAAGGGCTAGCGGCATACAATGAGCAGTACTTC. This sequence encodes CASSQGLAAYNEQYF.

This clonotype was detected only a few times. V is TRBV6-6 and J is TRBJ1-5; perhaps TRBD1 as D (5 bases). Deletions cut 4 bases from V and 6 bases from J, with 10 bases between. Germline CDR1 MNHNY, CDR2 SVGAGI (reference sequence). CDR3 length: 13 amino acids. The chain's CDR3 is CASSSQTVQPQHF. CDR3 DNA sequence: TGTGCCAGCAGTTCCCAGACAGTTCAGCCCCAGCATTTT.

The gene calls are TRBV30 and TRBJ2-6; the D is unclear. Trimming pared 4 bases from V and 0 bases from J, leaving 10 bases between. Per the germline V gene, CDR1 is GTSNPN and CDR2 is SVGIG (reference sequence). This CDR3 has 15 residues. The CDR3 DNA sequence: TGTGCCTGGAAGTTATACAGCTCTGGGGCCAACGTCCTGACTTTC. Its protein is CAWKLYSSGANVLTF.

The table lists this clonotype with a few counts. The rearrangement uses TRBV7-2 and TRBJ2-4; 8 positions agree with TRBD1. Looked up from germline, CDR1 is SGHTA and CDR2 is FQGNSA. The CDR3 covers 14 residues. Losses at the gene ends were 4 bases for V and 7 bases for J; bases not matched to a gene: 6. The CDR3 DNA sequence: TGTGCCAGCAGCTCCAGGGGGCAAGGGAACATTCAGTACTTC. This translates into CASSSRGQGNIQYF.

V usage is TRBV12-3 or TRBV12-4 and J usage is TRBJ2-1, with D possibly matching TRBD2 (6 bases). CDR3 size: 15 residues. The V end was cut by 3 bases, the J end by 6 bases, with 15 bases between. The CDR3 DNA is TGTGCCAGCAGTTTTTATGGGCAGGGAGGCAATGAGCAGTTCTTC. Translated, it gives CASSFYGQGGNEQFF.

The chain uses TRBV9 and TRBJ2-1; 12 bases are a match to TRBD2. Germline CDR1 and CDR2: SGDLS and YYNGEE. The CDR3 has 19 amino acids. V was clipped by 1 base and J by 10 bases; unmatched bases: 18. DNA of the CDR3: TGTGCCAGCAGCGTATTGCCTAGCGGGAGGGCCCTTCCGACGGAGGAGCAGTTCTTC. Its translation is CASSVLPSGRALPTEEQFF.

There are a few counts of this clonotype. The chain uses TRBV5-6 and TRBJ2-7; 11 nucleotides align to TRBD1. The CDR3 is 16 amino acids. Germline values: CDR1 SGHDT, CDR2 YYEEEE. The junction had 11 bases not matched to a gene; V was cut back by 4 bases and J by 5 bases. CDR3 protein: CASSPNAGTGGNEQYF. CDR3 in DNA: TGTGCCAGCAGCCCAAACGCCGGGACAGGGGGTAACGAGCAGTACTTC.

About this clonotype itself: This could be a read error, since a much larger clone is one nucleotide away. The chain is built from TRBV11-1 and TRBJ2-5; no clear D. In germline, CDR1 is SGHAT, CDR2 FQDESV (reference sequence). The CDR3 length is 15 residues. The CDR3 DNA follows: TGTGTCAGCACCTCGACGGCAGGCTTACAAGAGACCCAGTACTTC. Its protein is CVSTSTAGLQETQYF. The full variable domain, with the rest looked up from reference TRBV11-1 and TRBJ2-5, is EAEVAQSPRYKITEKSQAVAFWCDPISGHATLYWYRQILGQGPELLVQFQDESVVDDSQLPKDRFSAERLKGVDSTLKIQPAELGDSAMYLCVSTSTAGLQETQYFGPGTRLLVL.

The chain combines TRBV9 with TRBJ2-6; the D is unclear. The ends were cut back, 3 bases at V and 0 bases at J, with 7 bases in the middle. Germline V gene data show CDR1 as SGDLS and CDR2 as YYNGEE. This CDR3 is built from 15 residues. This CDR3 is CASSEHFSGANVLTF. CDR3 sequence (DNA): TGTGCCAGCAGCGAACACTTCTCTGGGGCCAACGTCCTGACTTTC. Full variable domain (rest looked up from reference TRBV9 and TRBJ2-6): DSGVTQTPKHLITATGQRVTLRCSPRSGDLSVYWYQQSLDQGLQFLIQYYNGEERAKGNILERFSAQQFPDLHSELNLSSLELGDSALYFCASSEHFSGANVLTFGAGSRLTVL.

This clonotype was seen a handful of times. J is TRBJ2-3 and V is TRBV27, with D possibly matching TRBD2 (6 bases). The V gene's germline CDR1 is MNHEY and CDR2 SMNVEV (reference sequence). Between the trimmed V and J ends, which lost 7 bases and 1 base, there was a span of 18 bases. The CDR3 contains 16 residues. The CDR3 DNA sequence: TGTGCCAGCAACACCCGGTGGGGGGAGGGCACAGATACGCAGTATTTT. This encodes CASNTRWGEGTDTQYF.

The CDR3 loop is CSASVGGIAGASYNSPLHF. CDR3 DNA sequence: TGCAGTGCTAGTGTGGGAGGGATCGCTGGAGCTTCCTATAATTCACCCCTCCACTTT. This chain joins TRBV20-1 and TRBJ1-6; D not certain. The germline V gene has CDR1 DFQATT and CDR2 SNEGSKA (reference sequence). V lost 3 bases to trimming and J lost 1 base, with 22 bases between them. The length of the CDR3 is 19 residues.

The rearrangement joins TRBV28 to TRBJ1-1; 8 bases line up with TRBD1. This CDR3 has 14 amino acids. The junction had 11 bases not matched to a gene; V was cut back by 4 bases and J by 10 bases. The germline V gene has CDR1 MDHEN and CDR2 SYDVKM. CDR3 sequence reads: CASSSPRTGNGAFF. The CDR3 DNA reads as TGTGCCAGCAGTTCGCCCCGGACAGGGAACGGAGCTTTCTTT.